One and the same sample provided the 16 T cell receptor beta chains below, sequenced in a study of human thymus T cells. Sequenced by immunoSEQ multiplex PCR; TCRdb stores in-frame clones only, minus some. This sample has about 78,000 clones; 95% to 98% occur once, and the top ten carry under 0.035%. Surgeons resected thymus tissue during corrective heart surgery. Sequenced: thymus tissue. The receptors were sampled from a boy younger than two with a congenital heart defect but otherwise immunologically healthy.

CDR3 nucleotides: TGTGCCAGCAGCTTAGCGGGGGGGGAGACCCCCAATGAGCAGTTCTTC. This codes for CASSLAGGETPNEQFF. V and J are TRBV7-6 and TRBJ2-1, with 7 bases identical to TRBD2. The CDR3 is 16 residues long. V lost 0 bases and J lost 6; bases outside the gene matches: 8. CDR1 is SGHVS and CDR2 is FNYEAQ in the germline V gene.

The CDR3 nucleotides are TGTGCCAGCAGCCAGAGCGGGGGGTCAACCTACGAGCAGTACTTC. Translated: CASSQSGGSTYEQYF. J is TRBJ2-7 and V is TRBV9, with 9 bases lining up with TRBD2. V shed 4 bases and J 2 bases; nucleotides not matched to a gene: 7. The CDR3 is made up of 15 amino acids. The V gene's germline CDR1 is SGDLS and CDR2 YYNGEE. Complete variable domain (other parts from reference TRBV9 and TRBJ2-7): DSGVTQTPKHLITATGQRVTLRCSPRSGDLSVYWYQQSLDQGLQFLIQYYNGEERAKGNILERFSAQQFPDLHSELNLSSLELGDSALYFCASSQSGGSTYEQYFGPGTRLTVT.

This chain uses TRBV15 with TRBJ1-2, with no clear D. V lost 3 bases, J lost 2 bases, and 13 bases lay in between. The CDR3 consists of 15 residues. The germline V gene encodes CDR1 LNHNV and CDR2 YYDKDF (reference sequence). This CDR3 is CATSSFDQVNYGYTF. Written as DNA, the CDR3 is TGTGCCACCAGCAGTTTCGATCAGGTGAACTATGGCTACACCTTC.

The chain couples TRBV18 to TRBJ1-1; D may be TRBD1 (6 bases). Between the trimmed V and J ends, which lost 1 base and 1 base, there was a span of 10 bases. The germline V gene encodes CDR1 KGHSH and CDR2 LQKENI. The CDR3 sequence is 15 residues long. Here the CDR3 reads CASSPLKTGNTEAFF. The CDR3 nucleotides are TGTGCCAGCTCACCACTAAAGACAGGGAACACTGAAGCTTTCTTT.

V and J are TRBV27 and TRBJ1-6, with D hard to call. The CDR3 is 13 residues long. V dropped 2 bases and J dropped 9 bases, with 8 bases sitting between them. Germline CDR1 MNHEY, CDR2 SMNVEV (reference sequence). CDR3 loop: CASSLRQTSPLHF. CDR3 nucleotides: TGTGCCAGCAGTTTAAGGCAGACTTCACCCCTCCACTTT.

This chain connects TRBV6-1 to TRBJ1-1, with D possibly being TRBD1 (5 bases). CDR1 is MNHNS and CDR2 is SASEGT in the germline V gene. The CDR3 has 14 amino acids. Trimming left V 6 bases short and J 4 bases short, with 15 bases between. In nucleotides, the CDR3 is TGTGCCAGCAGAACCGGGACGTTGAGCACTGAAGCTTTCTTT. Its translation is CASRTGTLSTEAFF.

This clone was seen just once. The CDR3 reads CASSPPTGNTGELFF. The CDR3 DNA sequence: TGTGCCAGCAGCCCTCCGACAGGGAACACCGGGGAGCTGTTTTTT. The rearrangement uses TRBV28 and TRBJ2-2, with D possibly being TRBD1 (6 bases). The CDR3 is 15 amino acids. CDR1 and CDR2 from the germline V gene are MDHEN and SYDVKM. The V end lost 6 bases, the J end lost 1 base, and 12 bases lay between the germline ends.

The rearrangement joins TRBV28 to TRBJ1-2; a possible D gene is TRBD1 (5 bases). Germline lookup yields CDR1 MDHEN and CDR2 SYDVKM. V was pared by 0 bases and J by 7 bases, with 12 bases between. CDR3 length: 14 residues. This CDR3 is CASSLCGGGGGYTF. The CDR3 coding sequence is TGTGCCAGCAGTTTATGCGGGGGGGGTGGTGGCTACACCTTC.

The count of this clone is one. V gene TRBV18 combines with J gene TRBJ2-7, with D maybe TRBD2 (6 bases). Trimming took 4 bases from V and 2 from J, leaving 12 bases between them. Germline CDR1 reads KGHSH; CDR2 reads LQKENI. The CDR3 sequence is 14 residues long. The CDR3 region has the DNA TGTGCCAGCTCACGAGGGGACTTACCCTACGAGCAGTACTTC. It translates to CASSRGDLPYEQYF.

The chain is built from TRBV19 and TRBJ2-7, with 7 positions matching TRBD1. Trimming at V came to 1 base and at J to 2 bases, leaving 14 bases not matched to a gene. Germline values: CDR1 LNHDA, CDR2 SQIVND (reference sequence). The CDR3 is 18 amino acids. The CDR3 is CASSIGGPQGSEPYEQYF. In nucleotides, the CDR3 is TGTGCCAGTAGTATAGGGGGACCACAGGGGTCCGAGCCCTACGAGCAGTACTTC.

The chain recombines TRBV11-2 with TRBJ2-7, with D uncertain. CDR3 size: 15 residues. Trimming removed 3 bases at V and 3 bases at J, with 15 bases between. In germline, CDR1 is SGHAT, CDR2 FQNNGV. CDR3 sequence reads: CASSLSDDGSYEQYF. CDR3 coding DNA: TGTGCCAGCAGCTTGAGTGATGACGGAAGCTACGAGCAGTACTTC.

This rearrangement joins TRBV19 to TRBJ1-2; D call uncertain. The V and J ends lost 10 bases and 2 bases respectively, with 20 bases between them. In germline, CDR1 is LNHDA, CDR2 SQIVND (reference sequence). The CDR3 extends over 15 amino acids. CDR3 sequence reads: CATRGSRWVNYGYTF. DNA for the CDR3: TGTGCCACCCGAGGTAGTAGGTGGGTCAACTATGGCTACACCTTC.

The chain is built from TRBV27 and TRBJ2-3; 9 positions agree with TRBD2. Germline assignment: CDR1 MNHEY and CDR2 SMNVEV (reference sequence). V was clipped by 5 bases and J by 4 bases; unmatched bases: 13. CDR3 length: 17 residues. The CDR3 loop is CASSPTPGLASADTQYF. The CDR3 DNA follows: TGTGCCAGCAGTCCGACCCCGGGACTAGCTAGCGCAGATACGCAGTATTTT.

This chain uses TRBV4-1 with TRBJ1-1, with 8 bases identical to TRBD1. In germline, CDR1 is MGHRA, CDR2 YSYEKL. The CDR3 length is 14 residues. With 5 bases clipped from V and 4 bases from J, the junction kept 6 bases outside the gene matches. Here the CDR3 DNA reads TGCGCCAGCAGCTTCCCGGACAGGGCCACTGAAGCTTTCTTT. It yields the protein CASSFPDRATEAFF.

CDR3 coding DNA: TGTGCCACCAGCAGAGATGGACACTCAGATAACTATGGCTACACCTTC. Protein sequence: CATSRDGHSDNYGYTF. V is TRBV15 and J is TRBJ1-2; tentatively, D is TRBD1 (5 bases). Trimming took off 0 bases at V and 1 base at J, with 12 bases between the two ends. Germline V gene lookup returns CDR1 LNHNV and CDR2 YYDKDF (reference sequence). This CDR3 region has 16 residues. Together with reference TRBV15 and TRBJ1-2, the CDR3 gives the full variable domain: DAMVIQNPRYQVTQFGKPVTLSCSQTLNHNVMYWYQQKSSQAPKLLFHYYDKDFNNEADTPDNFQSRRPNTSFCFLDIRSPGLGDTAMYLCATSRDGHSDNYGYTFGSGTRLTVV.

This clone was seen just once. The chain has TRBV9 and TRBJ1-5; 7 nucleotides agree with TRBD1. This CDR3 is built from 17 residues. Germline lookup yields CDR1 SGDLS and CDR2 YYNGEE. With V trimmed by 2 bases and J by 6 bases, 14 bases remained unmatched. The CDR3 reads CASSVGQEGSDGQPQHF. CDR3 in DNA: TGTGCCAGCAGCGTTGGACAGGAGGGGTCGGATGGTCAGCCCCAGCATTTT.